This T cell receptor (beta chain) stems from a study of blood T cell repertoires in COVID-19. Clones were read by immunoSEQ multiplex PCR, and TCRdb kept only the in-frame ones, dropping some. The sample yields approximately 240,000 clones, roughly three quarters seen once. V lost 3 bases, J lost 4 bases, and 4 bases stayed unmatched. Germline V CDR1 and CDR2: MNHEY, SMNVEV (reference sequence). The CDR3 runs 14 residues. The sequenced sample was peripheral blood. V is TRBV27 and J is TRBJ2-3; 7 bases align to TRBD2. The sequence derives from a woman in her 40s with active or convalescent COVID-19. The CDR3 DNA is TGTGCCAGCAGTTTGAGACTAGCTGCAGATACGCAGTATTTT. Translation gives CASSLRLAADTQYF.